The next 22 T cell receptor beta chains were all read from a single sample in a study of T cells in Graves' hyperthyroidism and ophthalmopathy. The investigators amplified TCR beta CDR3 regions from RNA transcripts. First-round RT-PCR with HTBI primers amplified the TCR CDR3 region. TCRdb re-called the multiplex PCR reads with MiXCR, one entry per CDR3 protein. This sample has around 500,000 distinct CDR3 sequences, with 14% found just once. Sequences were obtained from blood. The receptor source for this set is a woman between 35 and 50 years old with Graves' hyperthyroidism.

As to this clonotype: A read error may be the cause here, since a much bigger clone is one base away. The chain carries TRBV27 and TRBJ2-7; the D gene is possibly TRBD2 (6 bases). The V gene's germline CDR1 is MNHEY and CDR2 SMNVEV (reference sequence). The CDR3 is 15 residues long. Written as DNA, the CDR3 is TGTGCCGGCAGCACCTTAGGAGGGACGATCTACGAGCAGTACTTC. Translated, it gives CAGSTLGGTIYEQYF.

On this clonotype: This clone may be a read error of a much larger clone one base away. Since the CDR3 does not end with the conserved phenylalanine or tryptophan, this likely comes from a read error. This chain joins TRBV12-3 or TRBV12-4 and TRBJ2-5; D unclear. The CDR3 consists of 13 residues. With 7 bases removed from V and 5 bases from J, the gap between germline ends came to 14 bases. CDR3 amino acids: CASNAAARETQYL. CDR3 sequence (DNA): TGTGCCAGCAACGCGGCCGCGCGGGAGACCCAGTACCTC.

Worth noting for this clonotype: The DNA is left out, because the CDR3 cannot be placed on it with certainty; the CDR3 is given as TCRdb lists it. The chain couples TRBV12-5 to TRBJ2-2. Both ends counted, the CDR3 spans 16 residues. Germline loops: CDR1 LGHNT, CDR2 FRNRAP. The CDR3 loop reads CASGLAQAGNTGELFF.

This clonotype was recorded many times. This sequence joins TRBV30 and TRBJ2-7; D is perhaps TRBD2 (6 bases). V gave up 2 bases and J gave up 4 bases, with 15 bases separating them. The CDR3 spans 14 residues. CDR1 GTSNPN and CDR2 SVGIG come from the germline V gene (reference sequence). CDR3 protein: CAWSKDYGGYEQYF. The CDR3 nucleotides read TGTGCCTGGAGTAAAGATTACGGGGGTTACGAGCAGTACTTC.

This clonotype appeared many times. The CDR3 sequence: CAISDSATGAPYEQYF. The CDR3 coding sequence is TGTGCCATCAGTGACTCCGCGACAGGGGCACCCTACGAGCAGTACTTC. J is TRBJ2-7 and V is TRBV10-3, with TRBD1 matching 8 bases. CDR3 length: 16 amino acids. J was trimmed by 2 bases and V by 3 bases; bases with no gene match: 9. CDR1 is ENHRY and CDR2 is SYGVKD in the germline V gene.

At least ten counts were recorded for this clonotype. The V gene is TRBV12-3 or TRBV12-4, the J gene TRBJ1-1; 7 nucleotides align to TRBD1. Losses at the gene ends were 1 base for V and 2 bases for J; bases not matched to a gene: 7. The CDR3 is 16 residues long. The CDR3 reads CASSLEGGAPNTEAFF. The DNA of the CDR3 is TGTGCCAGCAGTTTAGAAGGGGGCGCCCCCAACACTGAAGCTTTCTTT.

This clonotype appeared a few times. The gene calls are TRBV6-1 and TRBJ1-5; D gene uncertain. V lost 3 bases to trimming and J lost 4 bases, with 7 bases between them. The length of the CDR3 is 13 residues. CDR1 is MNHNS and CDR2 is SASEGT in the germline V gene. The DNA of the CDR3 is TGTGCCAGCAGTGATAGAGAGAATCAGCCCCAGCATTTT. Translated: CASSDRENQPQHF.

This clonotype appeared many times. V gene TRBV30 combines with J gene TRBJ2-7; D gene uncertain. CDR1 is GTSNPN, CDR2 SVGIG, per germline (reference sequence). V lost 0 bases and J lost 2, with 11 bases in between. The CDR3 runs to 14 residues. In DNA, the CDR3 is TGTGCCTGGAGTGTACCGGGCCGTACCTACGAGCAGTACTTC. This gives the protein CAWSVPGRTYEQYF.

The sample holds many counts of this clonotype. This chain links TRBV12-3 or TRBV12-4 with TRBJ1-2, with 12 positions matching TRBD1. The CDR3 extends over 17 amino acids. V gave up 0 bases and J gave up 4 bases; unmatched junction bases: 6. CDR3 protein: CASSLAGGQGASYGYTF. CDR3 DNA sequence: TGTGCCAGCAGTTTAGCGGGGGGACAGGGGGCTAGCTATGGCTACACCTTC.

The gene calls are TRBV27 and TRBJ2-7; D gene uncertain. Germline V gene lookup returns CDR1 MNHEY and CDR2 SMNVEV (reference sequence). The CDR3 covers 14 residues. With 9 bases removed from V and 0 bases from J, the gap between germline ends came to 15 bases. For the CDR3, the DNA is TGTGCCAGGATGGCGGACGGAGACTCCTACGAGCAGTACTTC. Protein: CARMADGDSYEQYF.

This clonotype was counted many times. The rearrangement joins TRBV7-9 to TRBJ2-7; 9 positions match TRBD1. The CDR3 extends over 15 amino acids. The junction had 7 bases not matched to a gene; V was cut back by 1 base and J by 6 bases. Per germline, CDR1 SEHNR and CDR2 FQNEAQ (reference sequence). The CDR3 here is CASSLEGTGNTEQYF. The CDR3 DNA follows: TGTGCCAGCAGCTTAGAGGGGACAGGGAACACCGAGCAGTACTTC. The variable domain in full, completed from reference TRBV7-9 and TRBJ2-7, reads DTGVSQNPRHKITKRGQNVTFRCDPISEHNRLYWYRQTLGQGPEFLTYFQNEAQLEKSRLLSDRFSAERPKGSFSTLEIQRTEQGDSAMYLCASSLEGTGNTEQYFGPGTRLTVT.

The V and J genes are TRBV20-1 and TRBJ2-1; no clear D gene. V lost 4 bases and J 10 bases, leaving 17 bases between the germline ends. CDR1 and CDR2 from the germline V gene are DFQATT and SNEGSKA (reference sequence). CDR3 length: 13 residues. The CDR3 DNA is TGCAGTGCTAATACCGTAGTATATGGAGAGCAGTTCTTC. This codes for CSANTVVYGEQFF.

The chain has TRBV20-1 and TRBJ2-2, with D unresolved. The V and J ends lost 0 bases and 0 bases respectively, with 5 bases between them. CDR3 length equals 14 residues. Per germline, CDR1 DFQATT and CDR2 SNEGSKA (reference sequence). CDR3 residues: CSARDLANTGELFF. The DNA for the CDR3 is TGCAGTGCTAGAGATCTAGCGAACACCGGGGAGCTGTTTTTT.

This clonotype was counted at least ten times. The chain has TRBV28 and TRBJ2-2; 8 bases map to TRBD1. The CDR3 runs 16 residues. Germline CDR1 MDHEN, CDR2 SYDVKM. J gave up 4 bases and V 4 bases, and 8 bases lay outside the gene matches. In DNA, the CDR3 is TGTGCCAGCAGTTCCGGGGACAGGTTCTTCACCGGGGAGCTGTTTTTT. This gives the protein CASSSGDRFFTGELFF.

This clonotype was seen a handful of times. The genes are TRBV3-1 and TRBJ2-5; maybe TRBD1 (5 bases). Trimming stripped 4 bases from V and 5 bases from J, with 14 bases between. The germline V gene has CDR1 LGHDT and CDR2 YNNKEL (reference sequence). The CDR3 runs 14 residues. CDR3 bases: TGTGCCAGCAGCCTCAAGATGGGGCGGGAGACCCAGTACTTC. It codes for CASSLKMGRETQYF.

This clonotype has ten or more counts. V and J are TRBV10-3 and TRBJ2-3, with a tentative D call TRBD2 (7 bases). The CDR3 is 15 residues long. Trimming removed 7 bases from V and 0 bases from J, with 14 bases in between. CDR1 and CDR2 (germline): ENHRY, SYGVKD. The DNA for the CDR3 is TGTGCCATCAACAGGGCGGGAGCTAGCACAGATACGCAGTATTTT. Amino acids: CAINRAGASTDTQYF.

This clonotype came up many times. This chain connects TRBV6-5 to TRBJ1-1, with 7 bases lining up with TRBD1. Losses at the gene ends were 1 base for V and 0 bases for J; bases not matched to a gene: 11. The CDR3 has 18 residues. Per germline, CDR1 MNHEY and CDR2 SVGAGI. The CDR3 reads CASSYLARRGQMNTEAFF. In DNA, the CDR3 is TGTGCCAGCAGTTACTTAGCCAGGAGGGGGCAAATGAACACTGAAGCTTTCTTT.

The chain couples TRBV5-6 to TRBJ2-7, with D unresolved. The germline V gene has CDR1 SGHDT and CDR2 YYEEEE. V was shortened by 2 bases and J by 2 bases, with 8 bases between the two germline ends. There are 13 residues in the CDR3. The CDR3 protein is CASSLSVTYEQYV. The CDR3 DNA is TGTGCCAGCAGCTTAAGCGTAACCTACGAGCAGTACGTC.

In its sample, this clonotype was seen a few times. The chain combines TRBV9 with TRBJ2-1; TRBD2 matches at 7 bases. This CDR3 region has 18 residues. Germline-derived CDR1 and CDR2 are SGDLS and YYNGEE. Trimming took 0 bases from V and 0 from J; bases not matched to a gene: 9. Written as DNA, the CDR3 is TGTGCCAGCAGCGTAGGGGCTAGCGGAGCCATCTCCTACAATGAGCAGTTCTTC. Translating it yields CASSVGASGAISYNEQFF.

The chain is built from TRBV9 and TRBJ2-2, with D unclear. Germline V gene sequence: CDR1 SGDLS, CDR2 YYNGEE. The V end lost 1 base, the J end lost 2 bases, and 12 bases lay between the germline ends. The CDR3 covers 16 residues. CDR3 sequence reads: CASSVNPLLNTGELFF. CDR3 nucleotides: TGTGCCAGCAGCGTAAACCCTCTACTCAACACCGGGGAGCTGTTTTTT.

This clonotype was counted many times. This rearrangement joins TRBV28 to TRBJ2-7; D gene uncertain. In germline, CDR1 is MDHEN, CDR2 SYDVKM. Trimming took off 7 bases at V and 1 base at J, with 17 bases between the two ends. The CDR3 runs to 15 residues. The chain's CDR3 is CASNYSPPKSYEQYF. In DNA, the CDR3 is TGTGCCAGCAATTATTCCCCGCCGAAGTCCTACGAGCAGTACTTC.

The rearrangement links TRBV9 to TRBJ2-3; D unclear. V shed 0 bases and J shed 3 bases, with 17 bases lying between them. CDR1 SGDLS and CDR2 YYNGEE come from the germline V gene. This CDR3 region has 17 residues. CDR3 sequence: CASSVDPSGGATDTQYF. For the CDR3, the DNA is TGTGCCAGCAGCGTAGACCCCTCCGGCGGTGCGACAGATACGCAGTATTTT.